This T cell receptor beta chain was obtained from a study of T cells after yellow fever vaccination. Study-level findings and limits: The booster saw the reappearance of most primary-vaccination clones (nearly 98% CD4, 80% to 90% CD8).

In TCRdb, the 5' RACE reads were re-called with MiXCR into one record per CDR3 protein. There are around 600,000 distinct CDR3 sequences in the sample; 9% to 15% occur only once, and just under 15% lies in the top ten. This clonotype occurred many times. Its cognate antigen is unknown. This CDR3 region has 12 residues. The V gene lost 4 bases and the J gene lost 7 bases, with 11 bases spanning the gap. Germline V lookup: CDR1 MNHEY, CDR2 SVGAGI. The genes are TRBV6-5 and TRBJ2-7; D might be TRBD1 (6 bases). This clonotype originated in a man in his thirties or forties who received the YFV17D yellow fever vaccine. Specimen: PBMCs, collected on the day of the yellow fever booster vaccination. CDR3 loop: CASSSQGWEQYF. Here the CDR3 DNA reads TGTGCCAGCAGTTCACAGGGCTGGGAGCAGTACTTC.